This T cell receptor beta chain was obtained from a study of cytomegalovirus exposure and HLA in healthy donors. Study summary: Across more than 350 genotyped donors, 65% to 90% landed in the Caucasian-associated ancestry cluster. General observations from the study: A later examination showed that TCR association rates differed by HLA locus, with DRB1 most and HLA-C fewest.

This PCR relied on a set of 60 Vbeta primers and 13 Jbeta primers. The assay was immunoSEQ multiplex PCR, and TCRdb's table has in-frame clones only and misses some. The repertoire holds about 130,000 clones, with over 80% as singletons. A word on this clone: The antigen remains undetermined.

This clonotype was obtained from a boy between 10 and 17 years old in good health and CMV-seronegative. The sample consisted of PBMCs.

CDR3 sequence: CASSLGLVNEQFF. CDR3 nucleotides: TGCGCCAGCAGTCTGGGACTCGTCAATGAGCAGTTCTTC. The V and J genes are TRBV4-1 and TRBJ2-1, with D possibly TRBD2 on 6 matching bases. V shed 6 bases and J shed 6 bases, with 12 bases lying between them. The germline CDR1 and CDR2 sequences are MGHRA and YSYEKL. The CDR3 contains 13 residues.